The 8 T cell receptor beta chains listed next were all sequenced from one sample in a study of cytomegalovirus exposure and HLA in healthy donors. The primer mix had 60 Vbeta and 13 Jbeta primers. Profiled with immunoSEQ multiplex PCR; TCRdb holds only in-frame clones, not every one. Of about 180,000 clones listed, almost 85% are singletons. Sequencing input: PBMCs. The receptors originated from a boy aged 2 to 9 in good health and CMV-seronegative.

This clone was counted a few times. The V and J genes are TRBV2 and TRBJ2-1; 9 bases agree with TRBD2. In germline, CDR1 is SNHLY, CDR2 FYNNEI. Trimming removed 2 bases from V and 4 bases from J; junction bases left unmatched: 6. The CDR3 has 16 residues. CDR3 amino acids: CASSEKLTSGYNEQFF. The DNA of the CDR3 is TGTGCCAGCAGTGAAAAGTTGACTAGCGGATACAATGAGCAGTTCTTC.

The chain recombines TRBV10-3 with TRBJ2-7; no definite D call. Per the germline V gene, CDR1 is ENHRY and CDR2 is SYGVKD. Trimming pared 4 bases from V and 3 bases from J, leaving 16 bases between. The CDR3 is 15 amino acids. CDR3 protein: CAISGSSNSDYEQYF. The CDR3, as DNA: TGTGCCATCAGTGGCTCTAGTAATTCTGACTACGAGCAGTACTTC.

The chain carries TRBV28 and TRBJ1-5; 9 bases fit TRBD1. The junction had 11 bases not matched to a gene; V was cut back by 6 bases and J by 5 bases. The CDR3 has 16 residues. Germline-derived CDR1 and CDR2 are MDHEN and SYDVKM. CDR3 DNA sequence: TGTGCCAGCAGACGTTGGACAGGGGACTGGGATCAGCCCCAGCATTTT. As protein: CASRRWTGDWDQPQHF.

This chain links TRBV2 with TRBJ1-6, with D perhaps matching TRBD1 (6 bases). Germline-derived CDR1 and CDR2 are SNHLY and FYNNEI. V was trimmed by 5 bases and J by 7 bases, leaving 21 bases between them. This CDR3 has 17 residues. The DNA of the CDR3 is TGTGCCAGCAGTCTACCTTCGGACAGCCGGAACAATTCACCCCTCCACTTT. Translating it yields CASSLPSDSRNNSPLHF. The full variable domain, completed using reference TRBV2 and TRBJ1-6, is EPEVTQTPSHQVTQMGQEVILRCVPISNHLYFYWYRQILGQKVEFLVSFYNNEISEKSEIFDDQFSVERPDGSNFTLKIRSTKLEDSAMYFCASSLPSDSRNNSPLHFGNGTRLTVT.

This chain joins TRBV5-4 and TRBJ1-2; a weak D match, TRBD1 (5 bases). Germline-derived CDR1 and CDR2 are SGHNT and YYREEE (reference sequence). V dropped 4 bases and J dropped 2 bases, with 12 bases sitting between them. The CDR3 extends over 14 amino acids. CDR3 in amino acids: CASSHRRSNYGYTF. CDR3 DNA sequence: TGTGCCAGCAGCCACAGGAGAAGCAACTATGGCTACACCTTC.

The V and J genes are TRBV2 and TRBJ2-1, with 12 nucleotides matching TRBD2. The CDR3 has 16 amino acids. Trimming at V came to 8 bases and at J to 0 bases, leaving 5 bases not matched to a gene. Germline lookup yields CDR1 SNHLY and CDR2 FYNNEI. Here the CDR3 DNA reads TGTGCCAGCGGACCGACTAGCGGGAGCTCCTACAATGAGCAGTTCTTC. It codes for CASGPTSGSSYNEQFF.

The chain has TRBV15 and TRBJ2-7, with D maybe TRBD1 (6 bases). This CDR3 has 20 residues. V lost 0 bases and J 9 bases, leaving 33 bases between the germline ends. Looked up from germline, CDR1 is LNHNV and CDR2 is YYDKDF (reference sequence). CDR3: CATSRDRTEWDITDTRGQYF. CDR3 coding DNA: TGTGCCACCAGCAGAGATAGGACAGAGTGGGATATTACTGACACCCGCGGGCAGTACTTC.

This chain joins TRBV5-6 and TRBJ1-2; tentative D call: TRBD1 (5 bases). Trimming left V 2 bases short and J 14 bases short, with 13 bases between. CDR1 and CDR2 (germline): SGHDT, YYEEEE. This CDR3 has 11 amino acids. The CDR3, as DNA: TGTGCCAGCAGCTTCGGCCAGGGAAAAACCTTC. Protein product: CASSFGQGKTF.